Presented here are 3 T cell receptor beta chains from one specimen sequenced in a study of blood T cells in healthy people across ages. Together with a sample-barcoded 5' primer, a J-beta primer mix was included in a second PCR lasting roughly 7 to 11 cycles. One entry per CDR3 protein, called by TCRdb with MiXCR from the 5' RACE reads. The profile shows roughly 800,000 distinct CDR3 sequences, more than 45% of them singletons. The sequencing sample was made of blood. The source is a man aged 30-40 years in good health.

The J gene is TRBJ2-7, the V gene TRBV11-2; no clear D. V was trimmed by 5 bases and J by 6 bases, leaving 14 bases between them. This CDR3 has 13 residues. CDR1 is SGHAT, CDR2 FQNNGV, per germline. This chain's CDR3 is CASSLDTRREQYF. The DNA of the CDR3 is TGTGCCAGCAGCCTCGACACCAGACGCGAGCAGTACTTC. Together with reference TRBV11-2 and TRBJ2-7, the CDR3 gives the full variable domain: EAGVAQSPRYKIIEKRQSVAFWCNPISGHATLYWYQQILGQGPKLLIQFQNNGVVDDSQLPKDRFSAERLKGVDSTLKIQPAKLEDSAVYLCASSLDTRREQYFGPGTRLTVT.

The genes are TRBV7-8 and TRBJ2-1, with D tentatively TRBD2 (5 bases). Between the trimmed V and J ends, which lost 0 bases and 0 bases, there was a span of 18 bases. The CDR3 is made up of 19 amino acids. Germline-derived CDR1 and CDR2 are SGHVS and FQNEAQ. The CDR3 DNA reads TGTGCCAGCAGCTTAGCGTTCGGAGGCGGCTATAGCTCCTACAATGAGCAGTTCTTC. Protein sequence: CASSLAFGGGYSSYNEQFF. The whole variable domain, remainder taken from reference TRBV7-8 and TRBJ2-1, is GAGVSQSPRYKVAKRGQDVALRCDPISGHVSLFWYQQALGQGPEFLTYFQNEAQLDKSGLPSDRFFAERPEGSVSTLKIQRTQQEDSAVYLCASSLAFGGGYSSYNEQFFGPGTRLTVL.

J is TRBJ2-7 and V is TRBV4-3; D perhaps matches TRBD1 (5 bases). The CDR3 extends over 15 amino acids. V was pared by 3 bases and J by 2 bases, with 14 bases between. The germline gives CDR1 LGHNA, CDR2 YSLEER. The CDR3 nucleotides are TGCGCCAGCAGCCAGGTCGTTGACAGACCCTACGAGCAGTACTTC. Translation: CASSQVVDRPYEQYF.